This T cell receptor (beta chain) was identified in a study of blood T cell repertoires in COVID-19. Study details: Samples taken during acute and convalescent COVID-19 were collected in the United States, Italy and Spain.

Generated by immunoSEQ multiplex PCR, the TCRdb table keeps only in-frame clones and is missing some. The sample has about 39,000 clones; 85% are singletons. The CDR3 has 15 residues. Germline V gene sequence: CDR1 SGHVS, CDR2 FQNEAQ. After removal of 0 bases from V and 3 bases from J, the junction contained 1 base not matched to a gene. This TCR came from a man aged 60 to 69 with acute or convalescent COVID-19. The genes are TRBV7-8 and TRBJ1-2; 10 nucleotides agree with TRBD1. The sequencing input was peripheral blood. Here the CDR3 reads CASSLAGTGDYGYTF. The CDR3, as DNA: TGTGCCAGCAGCTTAGCCGGGACAGGGGACTATGGCTACACCTTC.